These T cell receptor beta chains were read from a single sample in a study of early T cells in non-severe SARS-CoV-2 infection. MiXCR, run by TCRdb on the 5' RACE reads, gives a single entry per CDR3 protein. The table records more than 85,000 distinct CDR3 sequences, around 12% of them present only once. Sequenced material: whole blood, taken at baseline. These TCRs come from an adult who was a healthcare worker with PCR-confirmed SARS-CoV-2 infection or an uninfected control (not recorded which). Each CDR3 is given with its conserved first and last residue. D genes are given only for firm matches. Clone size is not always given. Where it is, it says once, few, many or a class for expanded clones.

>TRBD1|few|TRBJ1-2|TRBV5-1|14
TGCGCCACCACTACGGGACAGGGATCCAATGGCTACACCTTC
CATTTGQGSNGYTF
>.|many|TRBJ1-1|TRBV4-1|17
TGCGCCAGCAGCCGAGCTGCTGGGAGGTCCCAGAACACTGAAGCTTTCTTT
CASSRAAGRSQNTEAFF
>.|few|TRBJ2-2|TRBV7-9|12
TGTGCCAGCAGCTTTGCCTCCGGGGAGCTGTTTTTT
CASSFASGELFF
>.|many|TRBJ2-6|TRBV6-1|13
TGTGCCAGCAAAGTCTCTGGGGCCAACGTCCTGACTTTC
CASKVSGANVLTF
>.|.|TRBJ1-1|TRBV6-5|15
TGTGCCAGCAGTTACCGGGGTAGTGGGAACACTGAAGCTTTCTTT
CASSYRGSGNTEAFF
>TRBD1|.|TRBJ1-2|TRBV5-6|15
TGTGCCAGCAGCCACAGGGGACCGAGAAACTATGGCTACACCTTC
CASSHRGPRNYGYTF
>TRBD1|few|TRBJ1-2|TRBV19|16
TGTGCCAGTAGTATCCCATTGGGACAGGAGTACTATGGCTACACCTTC
CASSIPLGQEYYGYTF
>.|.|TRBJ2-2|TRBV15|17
TGTGCCACCAGCAGTTCCCGCCAGGCGACGGTCACCGGGGAGCTGTTTTTT
CATSSSRQATVTGELFF
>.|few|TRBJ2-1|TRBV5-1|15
TGCGCCAGCAGCTTGGTGGGGGAAACCTACAATGAGCAGTTCTTC
CASSLVGETYNEQFF
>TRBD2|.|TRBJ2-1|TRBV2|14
TGTGCCAGCAGTGAAAAAACTAGCGGGAGAAGGCAGTTCTTC
CASSEKTSGRRQFF
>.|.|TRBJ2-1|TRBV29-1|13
TGCAGCGTTGGGGAGGACTCCTACAATGAGCAGTTCTTC
CSVGEDSYNEQFF